The 32 T cell receptor beta chains presented below share a single source sample, sequenced in a study of T-cell memory formation after mild COVID-19. TCRdb reprocessed the 5' RACE reads with MiXCR, giving one entry per CDR3 protein. The sample shows some 180,000 distinct CDR3 sequences, around 18% of them seen only once. The sample consisted of PBMCs or a T cell subset sorted from them (not recorded which). These receptor sequences come from a man in his late teens or twenties who had mild COVID-19 (a few samples of this study predate the infection). Cell type and time point are not known.

This clonotype was counted many times. This chain links TRBV7-3 with TRBJ2-2; 8 bases map to TRBD2. V dropped 2 bases and J dropped 7; count of bases not matched to a gene: 6. Per the germline V gene, CDR1 is SGHTA and CDR2 is FQGTGA. The CDR3 sequence is 15 residues long. The CDR3 nucleotides are TGTGCCAGCAGCTTACTCGGGGGGGCTATCGGGGAGCTGTTTTTT. This codes for CASSLLGGAIGELFF.

V is TRBV15 and J is TRBJ2-3; D unresolved. Trimming took off 0 bases at V and 2 bases at J, with 6 bases between the two ends. The germline CDR1 and CDR2 sequences are LNHNV and YYDKDF (reference sequence). This CDR3 has 14 amino acids. The CDR3 DNA is TGTGCCACCAGCAGAGACAGAAACACAGATACGCAGTATTTT. Translation gives CATSRDRNTDTQYF.

The CDR3 sequence: CASSPGFAEAFF. The CDR3 coding sequence is TGTGCCAGCTCCCCAGGGTTCGCTGAAGCTTTCTTT. This chain uses TRBV12-3 or TRBV12-4 with TRBJ1-1; maybe TRBD1 (5 bases). Trimming shortened V by 8 bases and J by 6 bases, and 13 bases separated the two germline ends. The CDR3 is 12 amino acids.

DNA for the CDR3: TGTGCCAGCAGCTTACGAAGGCCTGGCAACACTGAAGCTTTCTTT. Translated: CASSLRRPGNTEAFF. The chain has TRBV7-3 and TRBJ1-1, with unresolved D. The V and J ends lost 2 bases and 2 bases respectively, with 12 bases between them. Germline CDR1 reads SGHTA; CDR2 reads FQGTGA. The CDR3 contains 15 residues.

J is TRBJ1-1 and V is TRBV5-1; D is uncertain. The ends were cut back, 3 bases at V and 0 bases at J, with 6 bases in the middle. Germline V gene data show CDR1 as SGHRS and CDR2 as YFSETQ. The CDR3 loop spans 13 amino acids. CDR3 in amino acids: CASSSQMNTEAFF. The CDR3 DNA is TGCGCCAGCAGCTCCCAGATGAACACTGAAGCTTTCTTT. The variable domain in full, with the rest retrieved from reference TRBV5-1 and TRBJ1-1, is KAGVTQTPRYLIKTRGQQVTLSCSPISGHRSVSWYQQTPGQGLQFLFEYFSETQRNKGNFPGRFSGRQFSNSRSEMNVSTLELGDSALYLCASSSQMNTEAFFGQGTRLTVV.

The chain couples TRBV9 to TRBJ2-7, with unresolved D. The V gene's germline CDR1 is SGDLS and CDR2 YYNGEE. V shed 4 bases and J shed 6 bases, with 14 bases lying between them. CDR3 length: 13 amino acids. In nucleotides, the CDR3 is TGTGCCAGCAGCCCAGGCCCAGGTTTCGAGCAGTACGTC. Translated: CASSPGPGFEQYV.

J is TRBJ1-2 and V is TRBV4-2; D call uncertain. Germline values: CDR1 LGHNA, CDR2 YNFKEQ. CDR3 length equals 16 residues. V was shortened by 0 bases and J by 4 bases, with 15 bases between the two germline ends. The CDR3 is CASSQDPVRGGYGYTF. DNA for the CDR3: TGTGCCAGCAGCCAAGATCCGGTTCGAGGTGGCTATGGCTACACCTTC.

The chain uses TRBV11-3 and TRBJ2-7, with TRBD1 matching over 8 bases. From germline, CDR1 is SGHNT and CDR2 YENEEA. The CDR3 is made up of 21 amino acids. V shed 4 bases and J 2 bases; nucleotides not matched to a gene: 25. CDR3 nucleotide sequence: TGTGCCAGCAGCTCCCCCTGGGGCCGGGACAGGCCAGGCCGTTATACCTACGAGCAGTACGTC. Its translation is CASSSPWGRDRPGRYTYEQYV.

This clonotype was seen only a few times. The rearrangement uses TRBV7-2 and TRBJ1-2; no clear D. This CDR3 comprises 14 residues. CDR1 is SGHTA, CDR2 FQGNSA, per germline. V was shortened by 1 base and J by 6 bases, with 12 bases between the two germline ends. CDR3 nucleotide sequence: TGTGCCAGCAGCTTAGACGGGAGATCGAATGGCTACACCTTC. Translating it yields CASSLDGRSNGYTF.

This clonotype was seen at least ten times. The V gene is TRBV5-1, the J gene TRBJ2-3, with a weak D call TRBD2 (5 bases). The CDR3 has 15 residues. V was clipped by 2 bases and J by 0 bases, with 10 bases between them. The germline V gene encodes CDR1 SGHRS and CDR2 YFSETQ. The CDR3 bases are TGCGCCAGCAGCTTAGCGGAACTTAGCACAGATACGCAGTATTTT. As protein: CASSLAELSTDTQYF.

This clonotype was observed a few times. The rearrangement uses TRBV9 and TRBJ2-3, with 10 nucleotides matching TRBD2. CDR3 size: 15 residues. Trimming took 1 base from V and 5 from J; bases not matched to a gene: 4. The germline CDR1 and CDR2 sequences are SGDLS and YYNGEE. Here the CDR3 reads CASSVLAGEGDTQYF. DNA of the CDR3: TGTGCCAGCAGCGTACTAGCGGGGGAGGGAGATACGCAGTATTTT.

This clonotype was detected many times. The chain couples TRBV5-1 to TRBJ1-2; D might be TRBD1 (6 bases). CDR1 is SGHRS and CDR2 is YFSETQ in the germline V gene. The V end lost 5 bases, the J end lost 4 bases, and 12 bases lay between the germline ends. The CDR3 spans 13 residues. The CDR3, as DNA: TGCGCCAGCAGGCCTCTGGACAGCTATGGCTACACCTTC. Amino acids: CASRPLDSYGYTF.

The rearrangement uses TRBV18 and TRBJ1-5; a possible D gene is TRBD1 (5 bases). This CDR3 has 15 residues. Looked up from germline, CDR1 is KGHSH and CDR2 is LQKENI. The V end lost 6 bases, the J end lost 2 bases, and 14 bases lay between the germline ends. The CDR3 here is CASSPRDRGNQPQHF. The CDR3 DNA sequence: TGTGCCAGCTCTCCCCGAGACAGAGGCAATCAGCCCCAGCATTTT.

CDR3 DNA sequence: TGTGCCAGCAGTCCCCTGGTCTCTAACAATGAGCAGTTCTTC. This sequence encodes CASSPLVSNNEQFF. The chain couples TRBV6-5 to TRBJ2-1; D unresolved. Trimming shortened V by 5 bases and J by 5 bases, and 13 bases separated the two germline ends. This CDR3 comprises 14 residues. CDR1 MNHEY and CDR2 SVGAGI come from the germline V gene.

This clonotype showed up just a few times. The chain carries TRBV12-3 or TRBV12-4 and TRBJ2-2; tentatively, D is TRBD1 or TRBD2 (6 bases each). The germline V and J ends were trimmed by 7 bases and 7 bases, with 16 bases remaining between them. The CDR3 runs to 14 residues. The chain's CDR3 is CASKIGRGHGELFF. The CDR3 DNA is TGTGCCAGCAAAATAGGTCGGGGGCACGGGGAGCTGTTTTTT.

J is TRBJ1-6 and V is TRBV21-1; the table names TRBD1, a call not compared with the DNA. TRBV21-1 is assigned pseudogene status. The CDR3 runs to 16 residues. This chain's CDR3 is CASSNPGQGFWAPLHF. In nucleotides, the CDR3 is TGTGCCAGCAGCAACCCGGGACAGGGTTTTTGGGCACCCCTCCACTTT.

This clonotype was detected only a few times. This chain connects TRBV7-2 to TRBJ1-2, with 7 bases aligning to TRBD1. The CDR3 contains 12 residues. With 7 bases clipped from V and 8 bases from J, the junction kept 7 bases outside the gene matches. Germline V gene sequence: CDR1 SGHTA, CDR2 FQGNSA. CDR3 sequence: CASIRTGVGYTF. CDR3 DNA: TGTGCCAGCATCCGGACAGGAGTGGGCTACACCTTC.

This clonotype was seen more than once but under ten times. The chain couples TRBV4-1 to TRBJ2-7; D might be TRBD1 (5 bases). V gave up 3 bases and J gave up 6 bases, with 12 bases separating them. Germline assignment: CDR1 MGHRA and CDR2 YSYEKL. The CDR3 extends over 13 amino acids. As DNA, the CDR3 is TGCGCCAGCAGCCAGGACACCATGGCCGAGCAGTACTTC. This translates into CASSQDTMAEQYF.

This clonotype came up a few times. This chain uses TRBV7-2 with TRBJ1-3; no firm D call. The CDR3 covers 13 residues. CDR1 and CDR2 (germline): SGHTA, FQGNSA. V dropped 6 bases and J dropped 1 base, with 7 bases sitting between them. CDR3 loop: CASRQSSGNTIYF. The DNA for the CDR3 is TGTGCCAGCAGGCAGAGTTCTGGAAACACCATATATTTT.

This rearrangement joins TRBV20-1 to TRBJ2-7; 10 nucleotides match TRBD2. Germline values: CDR1 DFQATT, CDR2 SNEGSKA (reference sequence). V was pared by 2 bases and J by 0 bases, with 1 base of the junction left unmatched. This CDR3 contains 14 residues. CDR3 region: CSARSGGASYEQYF. CDR3 DNA sequence: TGCAGTGCTAGAAGCGGGGGGGCCTCCTACGAGCAGTACTTC.

This clonotype was counted between two and nine times. V gene TRBV6-6 combines with J gene TRBJ1-5; D might be TRBD1 (6 bases). Trimming cost V 7 bases and J 4 bases, with 14 bases left between them. The germline V gene has CDR1 MNHNY and CDR2 SVGAGI (reference sequence). The CDR3 consists of 14 residues. The CDR3 reads CASTSGAGNQPQHF. CDR3 nucleotide sequence: TGTGCCAGCACCTCGGGGGCGGGGAATCAGCCCCAGCATTTT.

This clonotype was counted between two and nine times. V usage is TRBV19 and J usage is TRBJ1-1, with D possibly matching TRBD1 (5 bases). Germline V CDR1 and CDR2: LNHDA, SQIVND (reference sequence). Trimming stripped 9 bases from V and 5 bases from J, with 13 bases between. The CDR3 runs to 12 residues. The CDR3 sequence is CASRRAKTEAFF. The CDR3 DNA reads as TGTGCCAGCCGCAGGGCGAAGACTGAAGCTTTCTTT. The full variable domain, with the rest looked up from reference TRBV19 and TRBJ1-1, is DGGITQSPKYLFRKEGQNVTLSCEQNLNHDAMYWYRQDPGQGLRLIYYSQIVNDFQKGDIAEGYSVSREKKESFPLTVTSAQKNPTAFYLCASRRAKTEAFFGQGTRLTVV.

The rearrangement joins TRBV30 to TRBJ2-1; D is unclear. CDR3 length: 12 amino acids. Per the germline V gene, CDR1 is GTSNPN and CDR2 is SVGIG (reference sequence). V dropped 0 bases and J dropped 5 bases, with 5 bases sitting between them. The DNA of the CDR3 is TGTGCCTGGAGTGTCACAGACAATGAGCAGTTCTTC. This gives the protein CAWSVTDNEQFF.

This chain connects TRBV2 to TRBJ1-5, with D maybe TRBD1 (5 bases). Deletions cut 3 bases from V and 6 bases from J, with 9 bases between. Germline CDR1 and CDR2: SNHLY and FYNNEI. The CDR3 consists of 13 residues. CDR3 residues: CASSDAGLQPQHF. The DNA for the CDR3 is TGTGCCAGCAGTGACGCAGGGCTTCAGCCCCAGCATTTT.

The chain uses TRBV10-3 and TRBJ2-5; no definite D call. The germline V and J ends were trimmed by 4 bases and 5 bases, with 20 bases remaining between them. CDR3 length: 16 residues. Germline lookup yields CDR1 ENHRY and CDR2 SYGVKD. For the CDR3, the DNA is TGTGCCATCAGTGTGTCGTATAGGTCTGCGATGGAGACCCAGTACTTC. This translates into CAISVSYRSAMETQYF.

This clonotype occurred a few times. V gene TRBV20-1 combines with J gene TRBJ2-1, with 9 positions matching TRBD1. This CDR3 comprises 18 residues. V was clipped by 6 bases and J by 5 bases; unmatched bases: 20. Germline values: CDR1 DFQATT, CDR2 SNEGSKA (reference sequence). CDR3 nucleotides: TGCAGTGCCCGCGCCCCCCTTGGCGGGACAGGGCGCAACAATGAGCAGTTCTTC. Encoded protein: CSARAPLGGTGRNNEQFF.

This rearrangement joins TRBV5-4 to TRBJ2-7, with 7 bases fitting TRBD1. The V gene end was trimmed by 4 bases and the J gene end by 3 bases; junction bases not matched to a gene: 10. The CDR3 is 15 residues long. Germline-derived CDR1 and CDR2 are SGHNT and YYREEE (reference sequence). The CDR3 DNA is TGTGCCAGCAGCGAGGCCGGGACAGAGTACTACGAGCAGTACTTC. Protein: CASSEAGTEYYEQYF. Filled out from reference TRBV5-4 and TRBJ2-7, the complete variable domain reads ETGVTQSPTHLIKTRGQQVTLRCSSQSGHNTVSWYQQALGQGPQFIFQYYREEENGRGNFPPRFSGLQFPNYSSELNVNALELDDSALYLCASSEAGTEYYEQYFGPGTRLTVT.

This clonotype was seen a handful of times. The chain couples TRBV7-2 to TRBJ2-5; D ambiguous. Germline CDR1 reads SGHTA; CDR2 reads FQGNSA. V gave up 6 bases and J gave up 1 base, with 15 bases separating them. CDR3 length: 15 residues. The CDR3 region has the DNA TGTGCCAGCAGTCAAGACGGATCTAGCCAAGAGACCCAGTACTTC. Translation: CASSQDGSSQETQYF.

This chain uses TRBV7-8 with TRBJ1-1; D unresolved. The CDR3 runs to 13 residues. CDR1 and CDR2 from the germline V gene are SGHVS and FQNEAQ. V lost 5 bases and J 1 base, leaving 8 bases between the germline ends. CDR3 bases: TGTGCCAGCAGCCGACCTCCGAACACTGAAGCTTTCTTT. Translation gives CASSRPPNTEAFF.

This clonotype was seen more than once but under ten times. The chain links TRBV5-1 to TRBJ2-4; tentative D call: TRBD2 (7 bases). CDR1 is SGHRS and CDR2 is YFSETQ in the germline V gene. The CDR3 is 17 amino acids. Trimming removed 4 bases from V and 2 bases from J, with 19 bases in between. CDR3 DNA: TGCGCCAGCAGCCTAATGACGGGGGGCATGTCCAAAAACATTCAGTACTTC. The encoded protein is CASSLMTGGMSKNIQYF.

Only a few counts were recorded for this clonotype. V is TRBV4-2 and J is TRBJ2-1; D is perhaps TRBD2 (6 bases). The CDR3 is 15 residues long. Germline-derived CDR1 and CDR2 are LGHNA and YNFKEQ. Trimming took 8 bases from V and 8 from J, leaving 22 bases between them. The CDR3 nucleotides are TGTGCCAGCGCAGGAGGGACGGCGGGCGGGGATGAGCAGTTCTTC. Translating it yields CASAGGTAGGDEQFF.

This chain uses TRBV11-2 with TRBJ2-3; perhaps D is TRBD1 or TRBD2 (6 bases each). Per germline, CDR1 SGHAT and CDR2 FQNNGV. The CDR3 covers 15 residues. V lost 2 bases to trimming and J lost 6 bases, with 15 bases between them. CDR3 amino acids: CASSLYGGSADTQYF. The CDR3 DNA sequence: TGTGCCAGCAGCTTATACGGGGGCAGCGCGGATACGCAGTATTTT.